The present T cell receptor (beta chain) was sequenced within a study of blood T cell repertoires in COVID-19 (dated by TCRdb to about 2020). Some background on the complete study: The collaborator samples originated in the United States, Italy and Spain and spanned the acute and convalescent phases of COVID-19. The material from the prospective study consisted of cDNA or gDNA derived from T cells, B-cell-depleted T cells, or PBMCs. The dataset comprised deeply sampled blood TCRbeta repertoires from subjects exposed to, actively infected with, or recovered from COVID-19. The repertoires were made available in a free public database intended to serve as a resource for research on the immune response to SARS-CoV-2. The samples were drawn from two sources: the first 160 participants of the ongoing ImmuneRACE study, and 950 to 1,500 subjects contributed by 6 global collaborators. The sample metadata nearly always contained a de-identified subject ID, COVID-19 status, age in years and sex. Where available, HLA class I and class II types were obtained from metadata supplied by the sample provider rather than from assay-based typing. General conclusions and limits of the study: The amount of clinical and demographic metadata varied by source and participant and was provided uncurated.

Comment on this clone: The antigen this receptor binds is unknown. Per-base qualities were not stored, and no clone one base away is much larger.

The immunoSEQ Assay, a bias-controlled multiplex PCR, was used to amplify TCRbeta CDR3 regions from genomic DNA. In the original analysis: The number of nucleated cells in each sample was estimated by amplification of reference gene primers within the assay. Sequence reads were collapsed and filtered to measure the absolute abundance of every unique TCRbeta CDR3 rearrangement. Productive Simpson clonality was computed per sample as the square root of Simpson's diversity index over productive rearrangements. Here the immuneACCESS table is served through TCRdb, limited to in-frame sequences with V and J called. Missing clones are a known gap in these copies; in checked studies unresolved V genes cover under half, and the rest lacks a known reason. V, J and clone size reflect that table, while D and trimming were determined from the DNA. The sample profile shows 400,000 to 450,000 clones; roughly 88% of them were found once. In total, the top ten clones hold 1.4% of the sample.

CDR1 and CDR2 were assigned from the germline V gene (reference sequence) as GTSNPN and SVGIG. Spanning cysteine to phenylalanine, the CDR3 consists of 13 amino acids. CDR3 DNA is the only sequence kept; it has 39 bases, read in frame from the first base. V lost 4 bases and J lost 4 bases; the stretch between them is 14 bases long. Each collaborating institution followed its own protocols to collect whole blood in K2EDTA tubes. For TCRbeta analysis, collaborator samples were shipped as frozen whole blood, as isolated PBMCs, or as DNA extracted from either sample type. Sequencing was done on a sample of peripheral blood. The receptor was derived from a woman aged 25 to 39 with active or convalescent COVID-19. The chain couples TRBV30 to TRBJ2-7, with TRBD2 as a weak D call on 6 bases. The CDR3: CAWNAGSGYEQYF. The DNA sequence is as follows: TGTGCCTGGAATGCCGGTAGCGGATACGAGCAGTACTTC.